The clone carrying this T cell receptor beta chain has a single count. The data were obtained in a study of blood T cell repertoires in COVID-19. Some clones are missing from TCRdb's copy, which holds only in-frame ones; the method was immunoSEQ multiplex PCR. The sample includes 180,000 or so clones, 80% to 85% seen only once; the top ten take around 6.3%. The sample taken for sequencing was peripheral blood. The receptor comes from a woman between 40 and 55 years old with COVID-19, enrolled during active disease.

The CDR3 DNA is TGTGCCAGTAGTTTAACTAGCGGGGGGTACCAAGAGACCCAGTACTTC. Translating it yields CASSLTSGGYQETQYF. V usage is TRBV19 and J usage is TRBJ2-5; 12 bases are a match to TRBD2. CDR3 length: 16 amino acids. Germline V gives CDR1 LNHDA, CDR2 SQIVND (reference sequence). V was pared by 5 bases and J by 0 bases, with 4 bases of the junction left unmatched.